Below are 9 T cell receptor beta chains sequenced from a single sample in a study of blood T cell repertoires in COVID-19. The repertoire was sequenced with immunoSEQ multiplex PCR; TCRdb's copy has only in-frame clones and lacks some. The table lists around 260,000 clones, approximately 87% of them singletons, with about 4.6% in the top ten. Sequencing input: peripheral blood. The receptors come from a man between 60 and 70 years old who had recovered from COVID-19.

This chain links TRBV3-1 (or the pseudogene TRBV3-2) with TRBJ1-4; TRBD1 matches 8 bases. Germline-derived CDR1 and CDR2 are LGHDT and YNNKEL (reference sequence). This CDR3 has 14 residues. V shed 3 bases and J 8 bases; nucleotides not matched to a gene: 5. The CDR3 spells CASSHRTGQEKLFF. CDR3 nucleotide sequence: TGTGCCAGCAGCCATAGGACAGGGCAGGAAAAACTGTTTTTT.

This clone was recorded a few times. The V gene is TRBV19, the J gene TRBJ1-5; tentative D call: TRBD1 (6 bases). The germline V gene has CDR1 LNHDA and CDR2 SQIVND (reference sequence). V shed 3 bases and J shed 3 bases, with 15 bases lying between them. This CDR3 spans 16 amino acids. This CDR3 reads CASSIGIQGYNQPQHF. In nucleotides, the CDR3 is TGTGCCAGTAGTATTGGAATACAGGGTTACAATCAGCCCCAGCATTTT. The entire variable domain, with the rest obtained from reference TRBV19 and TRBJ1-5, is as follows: DGGITQSPKYLFRKEGQNVTLSCEQNLNHDAMYWYRQDPGQGLRLIYYSQIVNDFQKGDIAEGYSVSREKKESFPLTVTSAQKNPTAFYLCASSIGIQGYNQPQHFGDGTRLSIL.

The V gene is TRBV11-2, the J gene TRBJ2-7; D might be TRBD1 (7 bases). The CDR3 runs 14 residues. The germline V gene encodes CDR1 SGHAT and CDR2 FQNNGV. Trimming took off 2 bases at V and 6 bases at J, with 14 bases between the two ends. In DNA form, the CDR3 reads TGTGCCAGCAGCTTAATCAGGGGGGTAGCCGAGCAGTACTTC. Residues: CASSLIRGVAEQYF.

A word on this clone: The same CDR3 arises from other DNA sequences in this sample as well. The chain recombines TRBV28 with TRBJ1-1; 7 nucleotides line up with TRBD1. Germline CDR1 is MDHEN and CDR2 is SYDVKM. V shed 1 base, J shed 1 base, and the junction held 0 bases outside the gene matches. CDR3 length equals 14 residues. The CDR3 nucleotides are TGTGCCAGCAGTTTATCAGGGGGGAACACTGAAGCTTTCTTT. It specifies CASSLSGGNTEAFF.

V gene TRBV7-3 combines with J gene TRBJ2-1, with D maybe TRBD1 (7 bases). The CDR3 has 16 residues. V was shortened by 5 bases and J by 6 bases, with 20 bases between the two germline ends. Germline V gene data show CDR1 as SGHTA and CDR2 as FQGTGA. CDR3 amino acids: CASSRLGRGDGNEQFF. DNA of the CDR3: TGTGCCAGCAGCCGATTGGGCAGGGGGGATGGCAATGAGCAGTTCTTC.

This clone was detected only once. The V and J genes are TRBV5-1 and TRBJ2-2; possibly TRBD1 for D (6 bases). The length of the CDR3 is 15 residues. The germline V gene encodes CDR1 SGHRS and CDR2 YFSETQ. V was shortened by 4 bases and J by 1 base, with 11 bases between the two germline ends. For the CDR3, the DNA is TGCGCCAGCAGCCCGGGACATCTGAACACCGGGGAGCTGTTTTTT. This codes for CASSPGHLNTGELFF.

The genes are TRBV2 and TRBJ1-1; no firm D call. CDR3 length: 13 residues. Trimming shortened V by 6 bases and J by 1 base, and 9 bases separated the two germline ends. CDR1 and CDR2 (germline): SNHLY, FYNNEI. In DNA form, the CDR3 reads TGTGCCAGCAGGAAGGACTGGAACACTGAAGCTTTCTTT. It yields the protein CASRKDWNTEAFF. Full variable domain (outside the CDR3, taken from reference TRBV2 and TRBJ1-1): EPEVTQTPSHQVTQMGQEVILRCVPISNHLYFYWYRQILGQKVEFLVSFYNNEISEKSEIFDDQFSVERPDGSNFTLKIRSTKLEDSAMYFCASRKDWNTEAFFGQGTRLTVV.

CDR3 sequence reads: CASSRGQGGSYEQYF. CDR3 bases: TGTGCCAGCAGCCGGGGACAGGGAGGCTCCTACGAGCAGTACTTC. The V and J genes are TRBV6-5 and TRBJ2-7; 9 bases are a match to TRBD1. This CDR3 spans 15 amino acids. V lost 6 bases and J lost 0; bases outside the gene matches: 6. In germline, CDR1 is MNHEY, CDR2 SVGAGI.

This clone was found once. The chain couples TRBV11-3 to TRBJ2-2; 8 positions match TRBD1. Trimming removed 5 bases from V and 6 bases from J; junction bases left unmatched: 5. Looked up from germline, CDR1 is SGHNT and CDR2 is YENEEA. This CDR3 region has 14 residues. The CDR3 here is CASSGQGVSGELFF. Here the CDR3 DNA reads TGTGCCAGCAGCGGACAGGGCGTGTCCGGGGAGCTGTTTTTT.